This T cell receptor (beta chain) was documented in a study of blood T cell repertoires in COVID-19. At the level of the study: Samples representing acute and convalescent COVID-19 were sourced from the United States, Italy and Spain. Sources were T cells, B-cell-depleted T cells, or PBMCs; the material itself was cDNA or gDNA.

Original processing methods: Amplification with reference gene primers provided the estimates of nucleated cell counts. The table came from immunoSEQ multiplex PCR; TCRdb's copy has only in-frame clones and leaves some out. V, J and clone size were drawn from that table, and D and trimming were deduced from the DNA. The sample consists of about 260,000 clones, 86% of them appearing once. Sequencing input: peripheral blood. This TCR came from a man between 18 and 35 years old with active or convalescent COVID-19.

Here the CDR3 DNA reads TGTGCCAGCTGGGGGGGACTTAAGAAAGTCTCTGGAAACACCATATATTTT. It yields the protein CASWGGLKKVSGNTIYF. The chain uses TRBV7-9 and TRBJ1-3, with D tentatively TRBD1 (5 bases). V was trimmed by 8 bases and J by 0 bases, leaving 20 bases between them. The CDR3 is 17 amino acids. Per germline, CDR1 SEHNR and CDR2 FQNEAQ (reference sequence).